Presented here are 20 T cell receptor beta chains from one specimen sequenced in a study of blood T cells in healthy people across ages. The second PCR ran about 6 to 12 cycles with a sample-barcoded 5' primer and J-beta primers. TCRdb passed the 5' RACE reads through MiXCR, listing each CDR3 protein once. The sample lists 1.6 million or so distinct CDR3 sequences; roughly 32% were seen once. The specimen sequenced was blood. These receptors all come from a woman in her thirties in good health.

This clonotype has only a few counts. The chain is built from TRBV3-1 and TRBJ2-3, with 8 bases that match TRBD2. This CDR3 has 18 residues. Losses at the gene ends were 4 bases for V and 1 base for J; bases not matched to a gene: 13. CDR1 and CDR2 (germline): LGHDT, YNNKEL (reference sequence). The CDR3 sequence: CASSRGGTAGGGTDTQYF. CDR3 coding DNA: TGTGCCAGCAGCCGAGGAGGTACGGCGGGAGGCGGCACAGATACGCAGTATTTT.

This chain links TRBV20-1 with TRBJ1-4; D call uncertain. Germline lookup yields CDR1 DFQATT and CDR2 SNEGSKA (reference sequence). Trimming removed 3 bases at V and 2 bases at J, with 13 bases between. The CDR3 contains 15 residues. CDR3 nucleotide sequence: TGCAGTGCTAGTAATCCTGTTGGGACTAATGAAAAACTGTTTTTT. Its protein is CSASNPVGTNEKLFF.

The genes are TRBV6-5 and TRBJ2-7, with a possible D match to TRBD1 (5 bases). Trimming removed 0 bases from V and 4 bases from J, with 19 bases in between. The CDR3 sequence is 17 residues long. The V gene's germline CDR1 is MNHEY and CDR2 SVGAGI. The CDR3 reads CASSYSVSLDRTYEQYF. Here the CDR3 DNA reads TGTGCCAGCAGTTACTCGGTCAGCCTAGACAGAACTTACGAGCAGTACTTC.

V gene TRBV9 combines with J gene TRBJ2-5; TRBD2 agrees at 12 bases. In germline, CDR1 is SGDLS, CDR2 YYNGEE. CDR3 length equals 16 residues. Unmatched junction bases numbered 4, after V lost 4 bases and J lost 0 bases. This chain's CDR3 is CASSTRTSGDQETQYF. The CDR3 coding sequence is TGTGCCAGCAGCACCCGGACTAGCGGGGACCAAGAGACCCAGTACTTC.

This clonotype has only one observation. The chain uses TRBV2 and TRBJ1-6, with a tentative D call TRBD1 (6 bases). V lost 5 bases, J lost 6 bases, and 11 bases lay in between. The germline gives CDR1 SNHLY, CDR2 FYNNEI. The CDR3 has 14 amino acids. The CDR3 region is CASSLHRVNSPLHF. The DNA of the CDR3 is TGTGCCAGCAGTTTGCACAGGGTTAATTCACCCCTCCACTTT.

The DNA for the CDR3 is TGTGCCAGCAGCTTACGGCGGAGAACTACCCCTCGCTACACCTTC. It is translated as CASSLRRRTTPRYTF. The rearrangement joins TRBV5-8 to TRBJ1-2; D is uncertain. CDR1 is SGHTS, CDR2 YDEGEE, per germline. This CDR3 comprises 15 residues. Trimming left V 2 bases short and J 9 bases short, with 20 bases between.

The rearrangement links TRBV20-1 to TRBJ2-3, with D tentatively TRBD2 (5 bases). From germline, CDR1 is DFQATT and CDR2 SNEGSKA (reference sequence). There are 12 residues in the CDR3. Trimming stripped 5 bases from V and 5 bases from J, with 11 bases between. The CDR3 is CSAVSGLDTQYF. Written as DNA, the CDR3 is TGCAGTGCTGTGTCGGGGTTAGATACGCAGTATTTT.

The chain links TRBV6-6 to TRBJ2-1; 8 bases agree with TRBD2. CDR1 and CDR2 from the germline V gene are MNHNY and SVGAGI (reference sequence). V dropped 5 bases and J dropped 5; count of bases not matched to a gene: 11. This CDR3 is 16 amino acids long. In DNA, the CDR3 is TGTGCCAGCAGTATACTTCGTTCGGGGGGGCACAATGAGCAGTTCTTC. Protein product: CASSILRSGGHNEQFF.

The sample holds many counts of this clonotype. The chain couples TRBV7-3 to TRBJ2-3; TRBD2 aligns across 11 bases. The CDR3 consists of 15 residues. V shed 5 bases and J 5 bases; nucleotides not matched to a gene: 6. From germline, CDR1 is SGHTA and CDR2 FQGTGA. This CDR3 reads CASSSSGRAEDTQYF. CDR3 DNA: TGTGCCAGCAGCAGTAGCGGGAGGGCCGAAGATACGCAGTATTTT.

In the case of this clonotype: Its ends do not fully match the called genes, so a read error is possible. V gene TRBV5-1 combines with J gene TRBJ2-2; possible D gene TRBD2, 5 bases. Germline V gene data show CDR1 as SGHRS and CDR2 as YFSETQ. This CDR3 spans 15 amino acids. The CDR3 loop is CAGSLARAKEGELFF. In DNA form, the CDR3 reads TGCGCCGGCAGCTTGGCGCGGGCCAAGGAGGGGGAGCTGTTTTTT.

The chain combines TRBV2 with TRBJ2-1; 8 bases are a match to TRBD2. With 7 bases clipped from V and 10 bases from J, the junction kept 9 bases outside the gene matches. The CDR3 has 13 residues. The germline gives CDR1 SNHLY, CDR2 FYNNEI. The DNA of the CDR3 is TGTGCCAGCAAACGGGAGGGTCTATTAGAGCAGTTCTTC. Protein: CASKREGLLEQFF.

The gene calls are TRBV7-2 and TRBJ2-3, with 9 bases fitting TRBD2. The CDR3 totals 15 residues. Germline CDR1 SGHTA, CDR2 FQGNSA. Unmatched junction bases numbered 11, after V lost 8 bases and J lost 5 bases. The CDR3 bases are TGTGCCAGCCATCTAGCGGGACCCAGAGGAGATACGCAGTATTTT. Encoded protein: CASHLAGPRGDTQYF.

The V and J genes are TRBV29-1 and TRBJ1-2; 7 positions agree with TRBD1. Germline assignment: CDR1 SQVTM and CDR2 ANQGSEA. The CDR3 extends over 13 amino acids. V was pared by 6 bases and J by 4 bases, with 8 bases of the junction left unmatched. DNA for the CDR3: TGCAGCGTAGCCGACAGGGCTGGCTATGGCTACACCTTC. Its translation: CSVADRAGYGYTF.

The CDR3 coding sequence is TGTGCCTGGAGTGTCGGGGGAGGAAATGAAAAACTGTTTTTT. Protein: CAWSVGGGNEKLFF. J is TRBJ1-4 and V is TRBV30; D is possibly TRBD1 (5 bases). The CDR3 consists of 14 residues. Germline CDR1 is GTSNPN and CDR2 is SVGIG (reference sequence). Trimming pared 0 bases from V and 5 bases from J, leaving 10 bases between.

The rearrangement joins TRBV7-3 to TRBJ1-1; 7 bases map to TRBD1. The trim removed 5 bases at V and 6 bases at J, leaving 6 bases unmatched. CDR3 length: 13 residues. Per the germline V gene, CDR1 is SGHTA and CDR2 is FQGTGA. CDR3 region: CASSQTGRAEAFF. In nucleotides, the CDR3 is TGTGCCAGCAGCCAGACAGGGAGGGCTGAAGCTTTCTTT.

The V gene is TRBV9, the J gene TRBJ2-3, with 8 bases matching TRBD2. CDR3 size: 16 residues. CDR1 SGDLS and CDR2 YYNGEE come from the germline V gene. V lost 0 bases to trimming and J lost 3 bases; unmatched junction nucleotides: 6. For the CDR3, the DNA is TGTGCCAGCAGCGTAGATAGCGGGGCGCCAACAGATACGCAGTATTTT. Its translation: CASSVDSGAPTDTQYF.

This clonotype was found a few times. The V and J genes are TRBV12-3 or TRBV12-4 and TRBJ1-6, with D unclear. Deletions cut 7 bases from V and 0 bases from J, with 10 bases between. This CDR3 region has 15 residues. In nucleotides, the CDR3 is TGTGCCAGCAAATCCAGTAGCTCCTATAATTCACCCCTCCACTTT. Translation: CASKSSSSYNSPLHF.

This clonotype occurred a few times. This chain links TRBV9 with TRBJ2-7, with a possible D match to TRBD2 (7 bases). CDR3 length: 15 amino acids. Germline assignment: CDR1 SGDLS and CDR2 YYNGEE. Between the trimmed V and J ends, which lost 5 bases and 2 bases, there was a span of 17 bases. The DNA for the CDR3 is TGTGCCAGCAGACCAGGGGAGGGACTTCCCTACGAGCAGTACTTC. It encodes CASRPGEGLPYEQYF.

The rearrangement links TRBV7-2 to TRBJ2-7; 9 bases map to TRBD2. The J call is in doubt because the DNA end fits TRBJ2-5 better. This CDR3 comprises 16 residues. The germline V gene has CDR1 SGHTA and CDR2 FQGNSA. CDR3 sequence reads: CASTHLRAGGGETQYF. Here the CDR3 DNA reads TGTGCCAGCACCCACCTTCGAGCGGGAGGAGGGGAGACCCAGTACTTC.

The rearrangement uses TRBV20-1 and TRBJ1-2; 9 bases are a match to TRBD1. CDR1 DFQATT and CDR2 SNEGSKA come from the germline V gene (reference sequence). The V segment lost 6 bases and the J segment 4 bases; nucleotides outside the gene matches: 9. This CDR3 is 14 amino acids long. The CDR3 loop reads CSAHPQGAIYGYTF. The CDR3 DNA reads TGCAGTGCCCACCCACAGGGGGCGATCTATGGCTACACCTTC.